A single sample is the source of the 30 T cell receptor beta chains below, sequenced in a study of cytomegalovirus exposure and HLA in healthy donors (dated 2017 in TCRdb). Libraries were constructed by the immunoSEQ multiplex PCR assay. The multiplex PCR relied on a mix of 60 forward primers for TCR Vbeta segments and 13 reverse primers for TCR Jbeta segments. This immuneACCESS table, as held by TCRdb, lists in-frame sequences with V and J called but not all clones. Of the missing ones, under half trace to an unresolved V gene in checked studies; the others have no known cause. Recorded for this sample are about 160,000 clones; roughly 80% of them occurred a single time. The biggest ten clones account for approximately 1.2% of the sample. The sample consisted of PBMCs. The receptors derive from a man aged 45-65 years in good health and CMV-seropositive.

The chain carries TRBV2 and TRBJ2-7; TRBD2 agrees at 7 bases. This CDR3 contains 13 residues. The germline gives CDR1 SNHLY, CDR2 FYNNEI. After removal of 8 bases from V and 5 bases from J, the junction contained 9 bases not matched to a gene. The CDR3 reads CASCRTRSNEQYF. The CDR3, as DNA: TGTGCCAGCTGTCGGACTAGAAGTAACGAGCAGTACTTC.

V is TRBV7-3 and J is TRBJ2-1; 7 nucleotides line up with TRBD2. V shed 2 bases, J shed 5 bases, and the junction held 6 bases outside the gene matches. Germline loops: CDR1 SGHTA, CDR2 FQGTGA. There are 15 residues in the CDR3. CDR3: CASSLVASGNNEQFF. The CDR3 region has the DNA TGTGCCAGCAGCTTAGTGGCTAGCGGAAACAATGAGCAGTTCTTC.

The gene calls are TRBV10-2 and TRBJ1-3, with a possible D match to TRBD1 (5 bases). The CDR3 has 14 amino acids. Per germline, CDR1 WSHSY and CDR2 SAAADI. The germline V and J ends were trimmed by 8 bases and 0 bases, with 11 bases remaining between them. CDR3 amino acids: CASGTGNSGNTIYF. The CDR3 DNA is TGCGCCAGCGGAACAGGCAACTCTGGAAACACCATATATTTT.

In this sample, this clone turned up a few times. The chain carries TRBV5-1 and TRBJ1-1; D not certain. Trimming removed 4 bases from V and 2 bases from J, with 18 bases in between. CDR3 length: 16 residues. Germline V CDR1 and CDR2: SGHRS, YFSETQ. The CDR3 DNA reads TGCGCCAGCAGCCGGAACCCCGGGAACCCAAACACTGAAGCTTTCTTT. Translated: CASSRNPGNPNTEAFF.

The count of this clone is one. In DNA, the CDR3 is TGTGCCAGCAGCGTCGGGACTAGCGCGGGTGACACAGATACGCAGTATTTT. Protein sequence: CASSVGTSAGDTDTQYF. V is TRBV9 and J is TRBJ2-3; 10 nucleotides line up with TRBD2. In germline, CDR1 is SGDLS, CDR2 YYNGEE. The CDR3 extends over 17 amino acids. With 2 bases clipped from V and 2 bases from J, the junction kept 8 bases outside the gene matches.

V is TRBV28 and J is TRBJ2-1; 8 bases align to TRBD2. There are 17 residues in the CDR3. Germline loops: CDR1 MDHEN, CDR2 SYDVKM. Trimming at V came to 6 bases and at J to 4 bases, leaving 14 bases not matched to a gene. The CDR3 DNA reads as TGTGCCAGCAGCACTTTATCGTTAGCGGGACTATACAATGAGCAGTTCTTC. Translation: CASSTLSLAGLYNEQFF.

The V and J genes are TRBV7-9 and TRBJ2-5; tentatively, D is TRBD2 (6 bases). CDR1 is SEHNR and CDR2 is FQNEAQ in the germline V gene (reference sequence). The V end lost 5 bases, the J end lost 6 bases, and 16 bases lay between the germline ends. The CDR3 covers 14 residues. The CDR3 DNA reads as TGTGCCAGCAGCCTAAGGGCAGGGAGGAAGACCCAGTACTTC. This encodes CASSLRAGRKTQYF.

The chain joins TRBV9 to TRBJ2-3; D remains ambiguous. V was shortened by 3 bases and J by 10 bases, with 21 bases between the two germline ends. Germline assignment: CDR1 SGDLS and CDR2 YYNGEE. The CDR3 has 15 amino acids. The CDR3 bases are TGTGCCAGCAGCGCCTCACAAACGGAGATTTGGGCGCAGTATTTT. This encodes CASSASQTEIWAQYF.

This chain uses TRBV28 with TRBJ1-4, with 9 positions matching TRBD1. Germline assignment: CDR1 MDHEN and CDR2 SYDVKM. V lost 6 bases to trimming and J lost 10 bases; unmatched junction nucleotides: 12. The length of the CDR3 is 15 residues. The CDR3 DNA reads as TGTGCCAGCAGGGAACCGGGACAGGGCAGGGGAAAACTGTTTTTT. This gives the protein CASREPGQGRGKLFF.

This clone was recorded only once. The chain is built from TRBV29-1 and TRBJ2-5; the match to TRBD1 covers 10 bases. The germline CDR1 and CDR2 sequences are SQVTM and ANQGSEA. The CDR3 contains 15 residues. The J segment lost 0 bases and the V segment lost 5 bases, leaving 6 bases of the junction unmatched. CDR3 nucleotide sequence: TGCAGCGTTTCCAGGGGACAGGGGTACCAAGAGACCCAGTACTTC. This gives the protein CSVSRGQGYQETQYF.

CDR3 sequence: CASSGTGQGSNEPYYEQYF. In nucleotides, the CDR3 is TGCGCCAGCAGCGGAACGGGACAGGGGTCCAACGAGCCATACTACGAGCAGTACTTC. The V gene is TRBV5-1, the J gene TRBJ2-7, with 10 bases identical to TRBD1. CDR3 length: 19 residues. V lost 4 bases and J lost 3; bases outside the gene matches: 19. The germline V gene encodes CDR1 SGHRS and CDR2 YFSETQ.

The chain has TRBV27 and TRBJ2-4; D gene unclear. The CDR3 is 14 amino acids. Between the trimmed V and J ends, which lost 5 bases and 1 base, there was a span of 9 bases. From germline, CDR1 is MNHEY and CDR2 SMNVEV (reference sequence). The CDR3 DNA reads TGTGCCAGCAGTCCCTTCGGGGCCAAAAACATTCAGTACTTC. Translation: CASSPFGAKNIQYF.

A single count supports this clone. The chain is built from TRBV19 and TRBJ1-3, with D unresolved. The CDR3 is 16 amino acids. Germline V gene data show CDR1 as LNHDA and CDR2 as SQIVND (reference sequence). The V end was cut by 3 bases, the J end by 0 bases, with 12 bases between. The CDR3 is CASSIELIYSGNTIYF. The DNA of the CDR3 is TGTGCCAGTAGTATTGAATTAATCTACTCTGGAAACACCATATATTTT.

This clone was counted between two and nine times. The chain combines TRBV5-8 with TRBJ1-1; D is unclear. Trimming stripped 2 bases from V and 0 bases from J, with 8 bases between. Germline CDR1 SGHTS, CDR2 YDEGEE. CDR3 length: 14 amino acids. CDR3 amino acids: CASSLAMMNTEAFF. The CDR3, as DNA: TGTGCCAGCAGCTTAGCGATGATGAACACTGAAGCTTTCTTT.

The chain uses TRBV4-3 and TRBJ2-1; D is possibly TRBD2 (6 bases). CDR3 length: 14 residues. Trimming removed 0 bases at V and 9 bases at J, with 12 bases between. Germline V lookup: CDR1 LGHNA, CDR2 YSLEER. The CDR3 sequence: CASSQDLMGGEQFF. CDR3 nucleotide sequence: TGCGCCAGCAGCCAAGATTTAATGGGGGGTGAGCAGTTCTTC.

The rearrangement links TRBV4-2 to TRBJ1-1; D may be TRBD1 (5 bases). This CDR3 has 12 residues. Trimming pared 2 bases from V and 7 bases from J, leaving 8 bases between. The germline gives CDR1 LGHNA, CDR2 YNFKEQ. CDR3 DNA: TGTGCCAGCAGCCAACAGGGTATTGAAGCTTTCTTT. Translating it yields CASSQQGIEAFF.

The genes are TRBV18 and TRBJ2-5, with D possibly matching TRBD2 (5 bases). The CDR3 spans 16 residues. CDR1 and CDR2 (germline): KGHSH, LQKENI. Trimming left V 3 bases short and J 2 bases short, with 16 bases between. The CDR3: CASSPNNLLEQETQYF. CDR3 sequence (DNA): TGTGCCAGCTCACCTAACAATCTACTAGAGCAAGAGACCCAGTACTTC.

J is TRBJ1-6 and V is TRBV7-9; TRBD1 aligns across 7 bases. J gave up 10 bases and V 5 bases, and 14 bases lay outside the gene matches. Germline values: CDR1 SEHNR, CDR2 FQNEAQ (reference sequence). The CDR3 runs 16 residues. CDR3 nucleotides: TGTGCCAGCAGCCCCCGGACAGGAACCTCACTCTCACCCCTCCACTTT. Protein: CASSPRTGTSLSPLHF.

This sequence joins TRBV28 and TRBJ1-1; D is undetermined. V was trimmed by 2 bases and J by 4 bases, leaving 5 bases between them. This CDR3 is built from 12 residues. From germline, CDR1 is MDHEN and CDR2 SYDVKM. CDR3 protein: CASSLLRTEAFF. DNA of the CDR3: TGTGCCAGCAGTTTACTTCGCACTGAAGCTTTCTTT.

This chain connects TRBV4-1 to TRBJ1-2; TRBD1 matches at 9 bases. The CDR3 sequence is 16 residues long. From germline, CDR1 is MGHRA and CDR2 YSYEKL. The junction had 11 bases not matched to a gene; V was cut back by 1 base and J by 8 bases. The CDR3 DNA is TGCGCCAGCAGCCAAGCCTCCGGGACAGGGATCCGGGGCTACACCTTC. This encodes CASSQASGTGIRGYTF.

This clone was seen a single time. CDR3 DNA: TGCGCCAGCAGCCAAGATCCGCTAGCGGGAGTGGAGCAGTTCTTC. Protein: CASSQDPLAGVEQFF. The chain is built from TRBV4-3 and TRBJ2-1; 10 nucleotides agree with TRBD2. Germline CDR1 is LGHNA and CDR2 is YSLEER. J lost 10 bases, V lost 0 bases, and 6 bases had no gene match. The CDR3 is made up of 15 amino acids.

The chain recombines TRBV28 with TRBJ2-5, with 7 bases identical to TRBD2. Germline V gene data show CDR1 as MDHEN and CDR2 as SYDVKM. Trimming removed 5 bases from V and 11 bases from J; junction bases left unmatched: 17. The CDR3 length is 15 residues. The CDR3 DNA reads as TGTGCCAGCAGTCCCCTGCGGGAGACTAAATACGGGCAGTACTTC. Translated: CASSPLRETKYGQYF.

The V call is TRBV7-9, the J call TRBJ2-1; a possible D gene is TRBD2 (6 bases). Trimming removed 1 base at V and 4 bases at J, with 11 bases between. Germline V CDR1 and CDR2: SEHNR, FQNEAQ (reference sequence). This CDR3 is 15 amino acids long. This chain's CDR3 is CASSLEGTEYNEQFF. The CDR3 nucleotides read TGTGCCAGCAGCTTAGAAGGGACTGAGTACAATGAGCAGTTCTTC.

The rearrangement links TRBV19 to TRBJ2-2; 7 bases align to TRBD1. There are 15 residues in the CDR3. The germline gives CDR1 LNHDA, CDR2 SQIVND (reference sequence). With V trimmed by 4 bases and J by 2 bases, 4 bases remained unmatched. CDR3 coding DNA: TGTGCCAGTAGTAGCGACAGGGCTAACACCGGGGAGCTGTTTTTT. Translating it yields CASSSDRANTGELFF.

The chain is built from TRBV28 and TRBJ2-3; 8 bases are a match to TRBD2. This CDR3 is 14 amino acids long. The germline V gene has CDR1 MDHEN and CDR2 SYDVKM. V lost 10 bases to trimming and J lost 3 bases; unmatched junction nucleotides: 9. The CDR3 here is CATKVGGATDTQYF. For the CDR3, the DNA is TGTGCCACCAAAGTCGGGGGGGCTACAGATACGCAGTATTTT. Full variable domain (outside the CDR3, taken from reference TRBV28 and TRBJ2-3): DVKVTQSSRYLVKRTGEKVFLECVQDMDHENMFWYRQDPGLGLRLIYFSYDVKMKEKGDIPEGYSVSREKKERFSLILESASTNQTSMYLCATKVGGATDTQYFGPGTRLTVL.

The rearrangement joins TRBV4-3 to TRBJ2-7, with D possibly being TRBD2 (6 bases). CDR3 length equals 13 residues. CDR1 is LGHNA and CDR2 is YSLEER in the germline V gene. V was shortened by 1 base and J by 3 bases, with 7 bases between the two germline ends. DNA for the CDR3: TGCGCCAGCAGCCAAGTGGGGGGCTACGAGCAGTACTTC. Its protein is CASSQVGGYEQYF.

The chain links TRBV18 to TRBJ2-7; the D gene is possibly TRBD1 (5 bases). Trimming cost V 4 bases and J 2 bases, with 15 bases left between them. CDR3 length: 15 residues. The germline CDR1 and CDR2 sequences are KGHSH and LQKENI. DNA for the CDR3: TGTGCCAGCTCACAAACAGGTGTCAGGACCTACGAGCAGTACTTC. Protein: CASSQTGVRTYEQYF.

The V and J genes are TRBV4-1 and TRBJ1-1; the D gene is possibly TRBD1 (5 bases). CDR3 length: 14 amino acids. Germline CDR1 and CDR2: MGHRA and YSYEKL. Trimming removed 2 bases at V and 5 bases at J, with 12 bases between. Here the CDR3 reads CASSQTGGVTEAFF. The DNA for the CDR3 is TGCGCCAGCAGCCAAACAGGCGGGGTGACTGAAGCTTTCTTT.

This sequence joins TRBV20-1 and TRBJ2-7; D is undetermined. V dropped 4 bases and J dropped 3 bases, with 7 bases sitting between them. The germline CDR1 and CDR2 sequences are DFQATT and SNEGSKA (reference sequence). This CDR3 is 11 amino acids long. The CDR3 region has the DNA TGCAGTGCTATCTACGACTACGAGCAGTACTTC. It is translated as CSAIYDYEQYF.

The genes are TRBV28 and TRBJ2-3, with D maybe TRBD2 (5 bases). The V and J ends lost 6 bases and 8 bases respectively, with 15 bases between them. Germline V gene data show CDR1 as MDHEN and CDR2 as SYDVKM. The CDR3 spans 13 residues. The CDR3 loop reads CASRRAPRTTQYF. CDR3 nucleotides: TGTGCCAGCAGGAGGGCCCCGAGGACTACGCAGTATTTT.